The clone carrying this TCR beta chain has more than one count but fewer than ten. Time point reported: newly diagnosed GD, antithyroid drugs for less than 3 months. Preparation of the TCR library used RNA extracted from PBMCs. CDR1 is MDHEN, CDR2 SYDVKM, per germline. This CDR3 region has 11 residues. V was clipped by 3 bases and J by 5 bases, with 4 bases between them. The data stem from a study of regulatory T cells in long-lasting Graves disease. Sequencing libraries for TCR beta were prepared with iRepertoire HTBI primers and Arm-PCR of CDR3 regions. TCRdb processed the multiplex PCR reads anew with MiXCR; each CDR3 protein has one entry. This sample yields about 350,000 distinct CDR3 sequences, of which 15% to 20% are seen a single time; around 20% belongs to the top ten. The same specimen was also included in a second study, on T cells in Graves' hyperthyroidism and ophthalmopathy. As that study records: TCR CDR3 underwent first-round RT-PCR with the HTBI primer set. Peripheral blood also featured most of the thyroid clonotypes expanded above 0.001.

The source is a woman under 30 with Graves disease. The chain joins TRBV28 to TRBJ1-2; D is uncertain. The material was peripheral blood mononuclear cells (PBMCs), obtained at new diagnosis, from a patient treated with antithyroid drugs. The DNA of the CDR3 is TGTGCCAGCAGTTTTGTATATGGCTACACCTTC. Amino acids: CASSFVYGYTF.